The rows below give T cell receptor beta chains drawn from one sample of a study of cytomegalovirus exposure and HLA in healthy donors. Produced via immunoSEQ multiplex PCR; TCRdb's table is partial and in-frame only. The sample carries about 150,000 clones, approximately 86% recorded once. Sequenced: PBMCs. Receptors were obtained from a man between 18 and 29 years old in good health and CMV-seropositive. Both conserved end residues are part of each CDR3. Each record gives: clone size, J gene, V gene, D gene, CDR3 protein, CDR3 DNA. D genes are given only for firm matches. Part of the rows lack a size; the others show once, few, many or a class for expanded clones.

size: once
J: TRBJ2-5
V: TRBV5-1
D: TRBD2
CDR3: CASSLAGVGETQYF
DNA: TGCGCCAGCAGCCTAGCGGGAGTCGGGGAGACCCAGTACTTC

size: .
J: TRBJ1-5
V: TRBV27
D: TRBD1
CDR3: CASSPTTGLSQPQHF
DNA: TGTGCCAGCAGTCCCACGACAGGGTTGAGTCAGCCCCAGCATTTT

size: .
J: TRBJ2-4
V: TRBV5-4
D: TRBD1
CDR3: CASSRDRGDIQYF
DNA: TGTGCCAGCTCCCGGGACAGGGGGGACATTCAGTACTTC

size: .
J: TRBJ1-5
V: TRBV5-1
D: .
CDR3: CASSLGPDQPQHF
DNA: TGCGCCAGCAGCTTGGGCCCAGATCAGCCCCAGCATTTT

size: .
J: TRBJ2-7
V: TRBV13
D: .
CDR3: CASSLSPLSPEQYF
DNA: TGTGCCAGCAGCTTATCCCCCCTTAGCCCCGAGCAGTACTTC

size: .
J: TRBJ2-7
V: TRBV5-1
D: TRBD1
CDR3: CASSLAAGTGLYEQYF
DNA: TGCGCCAGCAGCTTGGCCGCCGGGACAGGGCTGTACGAGCAGTACTTC

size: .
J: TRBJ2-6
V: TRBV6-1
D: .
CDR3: CASSESRATGANVLTF
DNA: TGTGCCAGCAGTGAATCGCGGGCCACTGGGGCCAACGTCCTGACTTTC

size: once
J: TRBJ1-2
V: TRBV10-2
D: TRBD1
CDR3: CASRGSGRGLEGYTF
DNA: TGCGCCAGCAGGGGTTCCGGTAGGGGGCTGGAGGGCTACACCTTC

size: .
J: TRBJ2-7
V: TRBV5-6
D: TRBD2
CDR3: CASSFSATSGTTFSYEQYF
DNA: TGTGCCAGCAGCTTCTCGGCGACTAGCGGCACGACCTTTTCCTACGAGCAGTACTTC

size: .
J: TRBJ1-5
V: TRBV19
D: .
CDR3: CASSMGGPQPQHF
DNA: TGTGCCAGTAGTATGGGAGGGCCTCAGCCCCAGCATTTT

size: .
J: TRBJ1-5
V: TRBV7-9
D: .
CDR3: CASSLGAGYGQPQHF
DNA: TGTGCCAGCAGCTTAGGGGCGGGGTACGGTCAGCCCCAGCATTTT

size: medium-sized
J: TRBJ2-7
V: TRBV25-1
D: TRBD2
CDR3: CASSERTSGLYEQYF
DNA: TGTGCCAGCAGTGAACGGACTAGCGGGCTGTACGAGCAGTACTTC

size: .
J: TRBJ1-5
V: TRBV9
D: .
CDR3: CASSVEARNPNQPQHF
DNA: TGTGCCAGCAGCGTAGAGGCGCGGAACCCCAATCAGCCCCAGCATTTT

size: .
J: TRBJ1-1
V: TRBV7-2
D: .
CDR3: CASSSQGNTEAFF
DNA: TGTGCCAGCAGCTCCCAGGGCAACACTGAAGCTTTCTTT

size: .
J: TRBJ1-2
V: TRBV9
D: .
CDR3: CASSVDLAGYSAGYTF
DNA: TGTGCCAGCAGCGTAGACCTGGCAGGGTACTCGGCTGGCTACACCTTC

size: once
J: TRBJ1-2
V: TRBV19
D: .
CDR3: CASTAWATYGYTF
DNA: TGTGCCAGTACCGCCTGGGCCACCTATGGCTACACCTTC